Following are 22 T cell receptor beta chains from one sample sequenced in a study of T cell changes during pregnancy in multiple sclerosis. Measured with immunoSEQ multiplex PCR; TCRdb has only the in-frame clones, and not every one. Among about 36,000 clones listed, around 92% were seen once. Here the sequenced sample was CD4+ T cells from peripheral blood mononuclear cells, taken in the second trimester of pregnancy. All receptors come from a female donor in good health, enrolled as a control in a pregnancy study.

The chain has TRBV9 and TRBJ1-4, with D unclear. Trimming took 2 bases from V and 3 from J, leaving 11 bases between them. The CDR3 totals 15 residues. CDR1 is SGDLS, CDR2 YYNGEE, per germline. The CDR3 reads CASSVYGDSNEKLFF. CDR3 coding DNA: TGTGCCAGCAGCGTTTACGGTGATTCTAATGAAAAACTGTTTTTT.

This chain links TRBV18 with TRBJ2-7, with D possibly matching TRBD1 (6 bases). The ends were cut back, 6 bases at V and 3 bases at J, with 12 bases in the middle. Germline CDR1 and CDR2: KGHSH and LQKENI. This CDR3 has 13 residues. The CDR3 bases are TGTGCCAGCTCTCCGGGACATGGCTACGAGCAGTACTTC. This sequence encodes CASSPGHGYEQYF.

The V call is TRBV10-2, the J call TRBJ1-2; 10 bases agree with TRBD1. Germline CDR1 and CDR2: WSHSY and SAAADI. The V segment lost 5 bases and the J segment 6 bases; nucleotides outside the gene matches: 12. This CDR3 contains 16 residues. The CDR3 sequence is CASSKRQGARINGYTF. As DNA, the CDR3 is TGCGCCAGCAGTAAGAGACAGGGGGCGCGGATAAATGGCTACACCTTC.

The V gene is TRBV2, the J gene TRBJ1-5; D gene unclear. Germline V gene lookup returns CDR1 SNHLY and CDR2 FYNNEI. Trimming removed 3 bases at V and 0 bases at J, with 9 bases between. This CDR3 comprises 15 residues. CDR3 nucleotide sequence: TGTGCCAGCAGTGATACGGGTAATAGCAATCAGCCCCAGCATTTT. As protein: CASSDTGNSNQPQHF.

The rearrangement links TRBV29-1 to TRBJ2-3, with D possibly TRBD2 on 5 matching bases. This CDR3 has 12 residues. CDR1 and CDR2 (germline): SQVTM, ANQGSEA. Trimming shortened V by 3 bases and J by 3 bases, and 7 bases separated the two germline ends. CDR3: CSVDPGTDTQYF. CDR3 bases: TGCAGCGTTGATCCGGGGACAGATACGCAGTATTTT.

The chain is built from TRBV18 and TRBJ2-7; 9 bases are shared with TRBD2. The CDR3 totals 16 residues. Trimming took 0 bases from V and 6 from J; bases not matched to a gene: 9. Germline V gives CDR1 KGHSH, CDR2 LQKENI. The CDR3, as DNA: TGTGCCAGCTCACCACCGACTAGCGGACCCTCGTCCGAGCAGTACTTC. This codes for CASSPPTSGPSSEQYF.

CDR3 protein: CASSQVPASGSYNEQFF. The CDR3 DNA is TGCGCCAGCAGCCAAGTCCCGGCTAGCGGGAGCTACAATGAGCAGTTCTTC. The chain combines TRBV4-1 with TRBJ2-1; 10 bases agree with TRBD2. V lost 1 base to trimming and J lost 3 bases; unmatched junction nucleotides: 6. Germline-derived CDR1 and CDR2 are MGHRA and YSYEKL. The CDR3 totals 17 residues.

CDR3 DNA: TGTGCCAGCAGCTTGAGGCGGGGTGCCAACTATGGCTACACCTTC. Encoded protein: CASSLRRGANYGYTF. This chain joins TRBV5-6 and TRBJ1-2; the D is unclear. V was cut by 1 base and J by 2 bases, with 12 bases left in between. CDR3 length: 15 amino acids. From germline, CDR1 is SGHDT and CDR2 YYEEEE.

V usage is TRBV11-2 and J usage is TRBJ2-1, with TRBD2 matching 9 bases. Per the germline V gene, CDR1 is SGHAT and CDR2 is FQNNGV. Losses at the gene ends were 5 bases for V and 3 bases for J; bases not matched to a gene: 8. This CDR3 has 16 residues. CDR3 coding DNA: TGTGCCAGCAGCAGGGGTAGCGGGGGCCTCTACAATGAGCAGTTCTTC. Amino acid sequence: CASSRGSGGLYNEQFF.

The chain uses TRBV19 and TRBJ2-7; 10 bases map to TRBD1. The germline CDR1 and CDR2 sequences are LNHDA and SQIVND (reference sequence). The CDR3 is 15 amino acids. V dropped 1 base and J dropped 4; count of bases not matched to a gene: 4. CDR3 amino acids: CASSIATGGTYEQYF. The CDR3 DNA sequence: TGTGCCAGTAGTATAGCGACAGGGGGCACTTACGAGCAGTACTTC.

The genes are TRBV27 and TRBJ2-2; D not resolved. This CDR3 has 13 residues. V shed 6 bases and J shed 1 base, with 6 bases lying between them. The germline V gene has CDR1 MNHEY and CDR2 SMNVEV (reference sequence). CDR3 sequence: CASRPGNTGELFF. The CDR3 DNA sequence: TGTGCCAGCAGACCGGGGAACACCGGGGAGCTGTTTTTT.

The CDR3 is CASSVAGRRKYNEQFF. Written as DNA, the CDR3 is TGTGCCAGCAGTGTAGCGGGGAGGAGAAAATACAATGAGCAGTTCTTC. V and J are TRBV6-1 and TRBJ2-1; 8 positions agree with TRBD2. The CDR3 has 16 amino acids. Germline values: CDR1 MNHNS, CDR2 SASEGT. J gave up 4 bases and V 4 bases, and 9 bases lay outside the gene matches.

The chain recombines TRBV30 with TRBJ2-5; 8 bases agree with TRBD2. The end of the DNA fits TRBJ2-7 better, so the J call may be wrong. The CDR3 consists of 13 residues. The germline gives CDR1 GTSNPN, CDR2 SVGIG (reference sequence). Here the CDR3 DNA reads TGTGCCTGGACTAAAGACCGGGGGGGCGAGCAGTACTTC. As protein: CAWTKDRGGEQYF.

As DNA, the CDR3 is TGTGCCAGTAGTATGGACACCACCACTCCCCTCCACTTT. It yields the protein CASSMDTTTPLHF. The rearrangement links TRBV19 to TRBJ1-6; D may be TRBD1 (5 bases). V dropped 3 bases and J dropped 13 bases, with 13 bases sitting between them. This CDR3 is 13 amino acids long. Germline V CDR1 and CDR2: LNHDA, SQIVND (reference sequence). Full variable domain (remainder filled in from reference TRBV19 and TRBJ1-6): DGGITQSPKYLFRKEGQNVTLSCEQNLNHDAMYWYRQDPGQGLRLIYYSQIVNDFQKGDIAEGYSVSREKKESFPLTVTSAQKNPTAFYLCASSMDTTTPLHFGNGTRLTVT.

This clone was recorded only once. This chain links TRBV7-8 with TRBJ2-5, with TRBD2 as a possible D gene (7 bases). CDR3 length equals 17 residues. The ends were cut back, 1 base at V and 6 bases at J, with 21 bases in the middle. Germline lookup yields CDR1 SGHVS and CDR2 FQNEAQ. DNA of the CDR3: TGTGCCAGCAGCTTAGGGGGGCTAGCGGTGTTTGGTAAGACCCAGTACTTC. This gives the protein CASSLGGLAVFGKTQYF.

The chain couples TRBV27 to TRBJ1-1; D possibly corresponds to TRBD1 (5 bases). V was trimmed by 4 bases and J by 4 bases, leaving 10 bases between them. Looked up from germline, CDR1 is MNHEY and CDR2 is SMNVEV (reference sequence). This CDR3 comprises 13 residues. CDR3 coding DNA: TGTGCCAGCAGTTCCCAGGGTACCACTGAAGCTTTCTTT. Amino acids: CASSSQGTTEAFF.

The V and J genes are TRBV28 and TRBJ1-3, with TRBD1 matching 7 bases. V gave up 7 bases and J gave up 1 base; unmatched junction bases: 7. The CDR3 length is 15 residues. From germline, CDR1 is MDHEN and CDR2 SYDVKM. The CDR3 DNA reads as TGTGCCAGCACCCGCGGGACAGCATCTGGAAACACCATATATTTT. This codes for CASTRGTASGNTIYF.

This rearrangement joins TRBV25-1 to TRBJ1-4; D not certain. The V end was cut by 4 bases, the J end by 4 bases, with 10 bases between. Germline V gene sequence: CDR1 MGHDK, CDR2 SYGVNS. This CDR3 has 14 residues. DNA of the CDR3: TGTGCCAGCAGTGGAAACTACATTAATGAAAAACTGTTTTTT. It yields the protein CASSGNYINEKLFF.

This clone was seen once. This chain joins TRBV19 and TRBJ2-2, with 7 positions matching TRBD2. V was clipped by 10 bases and J by 5 bases; unmatched bases: 7. CDR1 and CDR2 (germline): LNHDA, SQIVND (reference sequence). The length of the CDR3 is 13 residues. CDR3 sequence (DNA): TGTGCCACTGCGACTAGCAATACCGGGGAGCTGTTTTTT. Protein sequence: CATATSNTGELFF.

The rearrangement joins TRBV6-1 to TRBJ2-3; D unclear. Trimming left V 4 bases short and J 4 bases short, with 6 bases between. Germline V CDR1 and CDR2: MNHNS, SASEGT. CDR3 length: 12 amino acids. CDR3 sequence reads: CASSVLADTQYF. CDR3 nucleotide sequence: TGTGCCAGCAGTGTACTGGCAGATACGCAGTATTTT.

The V gene is TRBV11-2, the J gene TRBJ2-7, with 7 bases lining up with TRBD1. Germline-derived CDR1 and CDR2 are SGHAT and FQNNGV. The CDR3 extends over 13 amino acids. Unmatched junction bases numbered 4, after V lost 5 bases and J lost 3 bases. DNA for the CDR3: TGTGCCAGCAGCCCCAGGGGGTACTACGAGCAGTACTTC. This sequence encodes CASSPRGYYEQYF.

CDR3 in amino acids: CASWEKAGGRGTGELFF. DNA for the CDR3: TGTGCCAGCTGGGAGAAGGCGGGGGGGAGAGGAACCGGGGAGCTGTTTTTT. The V and J genes are TRBV28 and TRBJ2-2, with 9 bases identical to TRBD2. This CDR3 region has 17 residues. The ends lost 8 bases at V and 5 bases at J; junction bases unmatched: 15. Looked up from germline, CDR1 is MDHEN and CDR2 is SYDVKM.